The next 10 T cell receptor beta chains were all read from a single sample in a study of cytomegalovirus exposure and HLA in healthy donors. Researchers ran the PCR with 60 Vbeta and 13 Jbeta primers. Assay: immunoSEQ multiplex PCR; the TCRdb copy retains only in-frame clones and omits some. This table holds 150,000 to 200,000 clones, approximately 84% found once. What was sequenced was PBMCs. The receptors here all came from a woman in her 40s in good health and CMV-seropositive.

This clone has only a few counts. The rearrangement joins TRBV30 to TRBJ1-2; D gene uncertain. Trimming cost V 7 bases and J 6 bases, with 12 bases left between them. The germline gives CDR1 GTSNPN, CDR2 SVGIG (reference sequence). There are 11 residues in the CDR3. CDR3 sequence (DNA): TGTGCCTTTAACGAGGGAAATGGCTACACCTTC. Translated, it gives CAFNEGNGYTF.

This clone came up a few times. V gene TRBV29-1 combines with J gene TRBJ1-1; D unclear. Germline CDR1 and CDR2: SQVTM and ANQGSEA. The CDR3 length is 12 residues. V was clipped by 4 bases and J by 5 bases, with 11 bases between them. This CDR3 reads CSVVLSLTEAFF. Here the CDR3 DNA reads TGCAGCGTTGTTCTAAGTTTGACTGAAGCTTTCTTT.

This sequence joins TRBV7-9 and TRBJ1-1; D possibly corresponds to TRBD1 (5 bases). CDR1 is SEHNR and CDR2 is FQNEAQ in the germline V gene (reference sequence). The CDR3 loop spans 15 amino acids. V shed 2 bases and J shed 4 bases, with 14 bases lying between them. This CDR3 is CASSLLGPTGTEAFF. The DNA of the CDR3 is TGTGCCAGCAGCTTATTGGGGCCGACGGGCACTGAAGCTTTCTTT. The entire variable domain, with the rest obtained from reference TRBV7-9 and TRBJ1-1, is as follows: DTGVSQNPRHKITKRGQNVTFRCDPISEHNRLYWYRQTLGQGPEFLTYFQNEAQLEKSRLLSDRFSAERPKGSFSTLEIQRTEQGDSAMYLCASSLLGPTGTEAFFGQGTRLTVV.

This clone was counted many times. This chain links TRBV12-5 with TRBJ2-1; no clear D. CDR3 length: 10 residues. Per germline, CDR1 LGHNT and CDR2 FRNRAP. Trimming pared 3 bases from V and 9 bases from J, leaving 3 bases between. The CDR3 spells CASGFSEQFF. The CDR3 DNA is TGTGCTAGTGGTTTCTCTGAGCAGTTCTTC.

As regards this clone: Mismatch with germline at one junction end may stem from a read error. The chain combines TRBV7-3 with TRBJ2-6; a possible D gene is TRBD1 (5 bases). The V gene's germline CDR1 is SGHTA and CDR2 FQGTGA. The CDR3 runs 19 residues. The DNA of the CDR3 is TGTGCCAGCAGTCGGCAGACATTCACTCCTTCCTCTGGGGCCAACGGCCTGACTTTC. Residues: CASSRQTFTPSSGANGLTF.

The chain links TRBV27 to TRBJ1-1, with D possibly being TRBD1 (6 bases). Germline V gene data show CDR1 as MNHEY and CDR2 as SMNVEV (reference sequence). V was shortened by 7 bases and J by 4 bases, with 16 bases between the two germline ends. The CDR3 runs 14 residues. CDR3 region: CASMRYTGPTEAFF. The CDR3 nucleotides read TGTGCCAGCATGCGTTACACAGGGCCCACTGAAGCTTTCTTT.

V usage is TRBV5-1 and J usage is TRBJ1-2; D possibly corresponds to TRBD1 (6 bases). Germline CDR1 reads SGHRS; CDR2 reads YFSETQ. V lost 0 bases, J lost 0 bases, and 12 bases lay in between. This CDR3 has 16 residues. CDR3 in DNA: TGCGCCAGCAGCTTGGCGGACAGCAAACCTAACTATGGCTACACCTTC. The encoded protein is CASSLADSKPNYGYTF. The full variable domain, in which reference TRBV5-1 and TRBJ1-2 provide the parts outside the CDR3, is KAGVTQTPRYLIKTRGQQVTLSCSPISGHRSVSWYQQTPGQGLQFLFEYFSETQRNKGNFPGRFSGRQFSNSRSEMNVSTLELGDSALYLCASSLADSKPNYGYTFGSGTRLTVV.

The CDR3 region is CASSGGTGTGPDSPLHF. The CDR3 DNA sequence: TGTGCCAGCAGCGGAGGCACAGGGACCGGTCCTGATTCACCCCTCCACTTT. This chain joins TRBV9 and TRBJ1-6; maybe TRBD1 (6 bases). The CDR3 extends over 17 amino acids. V was shortened by 3 bases and J by 8 bases, with 21 bases between the two germline ends. CDR1 is SGDLS and CDR2 is YYNGEE in the germline V gene. The full variable domain, with the rest looked up from reference TRBV9 and TRBJ1-6, is DSGVTQTPKHLITATGQRVTLRCSPRSGDLSVYWYQQSLDQGLQFLIQYYNGEERAKGNILERFSAQQFPDLHSELNLSSLELGDSALYFCASSGGTGTGPDSPLHFGNGTRLTVT.

The genes are TRBV15 and TRBJ2-1, with TRBD2 as a possible D gene (6 bases). The CDR3 loop spans 16 amino acids. Germline loops: CDR1 LNHNV, CDR2 YYDKDF (reference sequence). The V end lost 5 bases, the J end lost 0 bases, and 14 bases lay between the germline ends. The CDR3 sequence: CATSPSGGSSYNEQFF. The CDR3, as DNA: TGTGCCACCAGCCCTAGTGGGGGGAGCTCCTACAATGAGCAGTTCTTC.

This clone was picked up one time. The chain links TRBV2 to TRBJ1-1; no definite D call. Germline V gene data show CDR1 as SNHLY and CDR2 as FYNNEI. The CDR3 runs 13 residues. V dropped 6 bases and J dropped 9 bases, with 17 bases sitting between them. The chain's CDR3 is CASSPSRQTQAFF. The CDR3 DNA reads TGTGCCAGCAGCCCTTCGAGGCAGACTCAAGCTTTCTTT.